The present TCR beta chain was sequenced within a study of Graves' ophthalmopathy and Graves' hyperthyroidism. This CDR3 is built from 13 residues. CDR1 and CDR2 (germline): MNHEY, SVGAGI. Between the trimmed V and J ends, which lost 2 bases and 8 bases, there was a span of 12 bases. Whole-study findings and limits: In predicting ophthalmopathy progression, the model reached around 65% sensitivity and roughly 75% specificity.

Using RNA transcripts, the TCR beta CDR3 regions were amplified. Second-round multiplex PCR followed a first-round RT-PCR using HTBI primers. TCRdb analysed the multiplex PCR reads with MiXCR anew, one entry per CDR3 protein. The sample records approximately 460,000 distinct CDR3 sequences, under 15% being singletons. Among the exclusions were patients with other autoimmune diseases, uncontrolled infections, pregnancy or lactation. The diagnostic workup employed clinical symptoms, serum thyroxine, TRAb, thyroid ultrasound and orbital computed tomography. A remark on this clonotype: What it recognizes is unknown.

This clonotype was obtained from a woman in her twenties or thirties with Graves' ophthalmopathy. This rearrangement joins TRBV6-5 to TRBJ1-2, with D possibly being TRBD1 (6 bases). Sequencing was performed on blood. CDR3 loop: CASSYQGQFGYTF. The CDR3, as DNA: TGTGCCAGCAGTTACCAGGGGCAGTTCGGCTACACCTTC.